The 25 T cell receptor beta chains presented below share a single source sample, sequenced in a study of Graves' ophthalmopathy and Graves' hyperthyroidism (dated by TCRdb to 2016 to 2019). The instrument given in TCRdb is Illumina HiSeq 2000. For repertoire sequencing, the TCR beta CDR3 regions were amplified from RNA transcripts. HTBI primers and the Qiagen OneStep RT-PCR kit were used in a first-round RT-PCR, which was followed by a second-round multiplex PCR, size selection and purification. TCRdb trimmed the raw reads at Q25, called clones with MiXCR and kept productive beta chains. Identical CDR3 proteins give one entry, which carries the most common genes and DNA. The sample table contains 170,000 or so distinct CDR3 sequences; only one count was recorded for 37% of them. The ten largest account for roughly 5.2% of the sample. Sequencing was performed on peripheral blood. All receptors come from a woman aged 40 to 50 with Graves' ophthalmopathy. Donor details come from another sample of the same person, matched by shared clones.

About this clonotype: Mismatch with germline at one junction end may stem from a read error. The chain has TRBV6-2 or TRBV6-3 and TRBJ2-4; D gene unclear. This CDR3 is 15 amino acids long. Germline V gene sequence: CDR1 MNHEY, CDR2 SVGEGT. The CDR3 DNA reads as TGTGCCAGCAGTGACTCGACTTTAGCCAAAAACATTCAGTACTTC. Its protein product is CASSDSTLAKNIQYF.

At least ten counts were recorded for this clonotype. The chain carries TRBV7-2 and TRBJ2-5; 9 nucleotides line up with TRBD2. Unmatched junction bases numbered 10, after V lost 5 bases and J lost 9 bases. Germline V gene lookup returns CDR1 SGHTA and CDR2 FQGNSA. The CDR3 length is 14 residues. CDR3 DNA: TGTGCCAGCAGCGGGCGGGCGGCGGGAGGGGCCCAGTACTTC. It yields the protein CASSGRAAGGAQYF.

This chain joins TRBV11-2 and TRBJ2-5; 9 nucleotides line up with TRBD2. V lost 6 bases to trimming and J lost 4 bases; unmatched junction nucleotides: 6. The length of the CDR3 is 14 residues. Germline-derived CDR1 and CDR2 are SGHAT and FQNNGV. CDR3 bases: TGTGCCAGCAGTAGCGGGAGTTGGGCAGAGACCCAGTACTTC. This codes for CASSSGSWAETQYF.

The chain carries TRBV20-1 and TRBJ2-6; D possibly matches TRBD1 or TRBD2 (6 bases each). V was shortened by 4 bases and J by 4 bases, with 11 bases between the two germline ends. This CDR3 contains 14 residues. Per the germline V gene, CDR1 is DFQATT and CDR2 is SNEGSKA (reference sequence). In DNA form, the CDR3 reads TGCAGTGCTAAAGGGGGGCCCGGGGCCAACGTCCTGACTTTC. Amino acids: CSAKGGPGANVLTF.

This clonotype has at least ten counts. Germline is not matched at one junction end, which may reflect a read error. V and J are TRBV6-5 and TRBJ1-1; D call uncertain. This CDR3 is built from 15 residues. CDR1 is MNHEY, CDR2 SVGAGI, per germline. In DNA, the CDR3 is TGTGCCAGCAGTTACCCCGAAGGGAGGACCACTAAAGCTTTCTTT. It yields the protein CASSYPEGRTTKAFF.

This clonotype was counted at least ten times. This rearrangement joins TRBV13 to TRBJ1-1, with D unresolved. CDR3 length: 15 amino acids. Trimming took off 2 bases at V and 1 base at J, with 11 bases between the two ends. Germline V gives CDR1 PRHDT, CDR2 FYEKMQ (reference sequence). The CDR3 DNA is TGTGCCAGCAGCTTATTGGCCAGAGAGAACACTGAAGCTTTCTTT. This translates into CASSLLARENTEAFF.

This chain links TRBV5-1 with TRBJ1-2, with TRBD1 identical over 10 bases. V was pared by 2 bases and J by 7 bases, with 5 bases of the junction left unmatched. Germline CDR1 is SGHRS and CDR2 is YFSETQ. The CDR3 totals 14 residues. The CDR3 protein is CASSFRDRGFGYTF. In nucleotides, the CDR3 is TGCGCCAGCAGCTTTCGGGACAGGGGTTTTGGCTACACCTTC.

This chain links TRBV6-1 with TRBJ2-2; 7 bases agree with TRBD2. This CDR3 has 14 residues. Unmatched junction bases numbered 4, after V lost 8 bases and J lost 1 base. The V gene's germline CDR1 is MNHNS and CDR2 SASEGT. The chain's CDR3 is CASRASGNTGELFF. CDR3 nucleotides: TGTGCCAGCCGAGCTAGCGGGAACACCGGGGAGCTGTTTTTT.

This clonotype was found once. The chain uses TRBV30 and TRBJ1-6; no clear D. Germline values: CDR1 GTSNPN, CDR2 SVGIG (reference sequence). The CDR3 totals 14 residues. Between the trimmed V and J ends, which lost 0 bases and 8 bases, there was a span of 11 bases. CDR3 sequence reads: CAWSVLPRDSPLHF. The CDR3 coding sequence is TGTGCCTGGAGTGTACTTCCGAGGGATTCACCCCTCCACTTT.

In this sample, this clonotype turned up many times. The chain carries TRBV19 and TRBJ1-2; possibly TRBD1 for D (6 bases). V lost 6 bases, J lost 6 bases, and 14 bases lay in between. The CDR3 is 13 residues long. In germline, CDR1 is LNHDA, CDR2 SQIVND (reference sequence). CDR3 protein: CASSLQAGDGYTF. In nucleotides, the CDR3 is TGTGCCAGTAGCCTTCAAGCAGGGGATGGCTACACCTTC.

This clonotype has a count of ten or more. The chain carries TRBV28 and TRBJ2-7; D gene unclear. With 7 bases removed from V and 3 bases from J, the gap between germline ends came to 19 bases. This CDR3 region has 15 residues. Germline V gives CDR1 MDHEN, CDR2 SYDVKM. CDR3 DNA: TGTGCCAGCACTATACCCTCGGGCAGACACTACGAGCAGTACTTC. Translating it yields CASTIPSGRHYEQYF. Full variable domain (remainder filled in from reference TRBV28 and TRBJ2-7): DVKVTQSSRYLVKRTGEKVFLECVQDMDHENMFWYRQDPGLGLRLIYFSYDVKMKEKGDIPEGYSVSREKKERFSLILESASTNQTSMYLCASTIPSGRHYEQYFGPGTRLTVT.

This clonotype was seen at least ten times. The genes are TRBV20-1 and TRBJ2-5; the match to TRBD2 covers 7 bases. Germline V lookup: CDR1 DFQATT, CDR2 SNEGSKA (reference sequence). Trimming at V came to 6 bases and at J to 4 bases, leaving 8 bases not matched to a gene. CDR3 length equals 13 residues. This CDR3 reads CSAGYGGRETQYF. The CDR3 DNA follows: TGCAGTGCCGGCTACGGGGGGAGAGAGACCCAGTACTTC.

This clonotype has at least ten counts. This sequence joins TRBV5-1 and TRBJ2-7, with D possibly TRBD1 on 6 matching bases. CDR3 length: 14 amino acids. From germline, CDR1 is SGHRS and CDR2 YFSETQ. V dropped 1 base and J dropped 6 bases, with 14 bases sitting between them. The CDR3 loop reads CASSLPGQSSEQYF. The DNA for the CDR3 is TGCGCCAGCAGCTTGCCGGGACAATCGTCCGAGCAGTACTTC.

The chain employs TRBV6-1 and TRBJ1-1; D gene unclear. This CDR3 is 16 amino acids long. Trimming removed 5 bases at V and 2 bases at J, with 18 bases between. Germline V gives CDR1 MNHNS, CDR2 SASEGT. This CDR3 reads CASSRVNMGRNTEAFF. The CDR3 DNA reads TGTGCCAGCAGTCGGGTTAATATGGGCAGAAACACTGAAGCTTTCTTT.

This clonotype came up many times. The CDR3 is CATGKAYETQYF. The CDR3 region has the DNA TGTGCCACCGGAAAGGCTTATGAGACCCAGTACTTC. The V and J genes are TRBV27 and TRBJ2-5, with D uncertain. Germline-derived CDR1 and CDR2 are MNHEY and SMNVEV (reference sequence). The V end was cut by 10 bases, the J end by 5 bases, with 14 bases between. This CDR3 region has 12 residues.

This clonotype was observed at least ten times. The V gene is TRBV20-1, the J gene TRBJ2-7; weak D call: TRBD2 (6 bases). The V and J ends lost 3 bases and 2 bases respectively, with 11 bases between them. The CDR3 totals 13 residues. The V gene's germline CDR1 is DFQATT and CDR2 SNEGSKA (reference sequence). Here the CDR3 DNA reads TGCAGTGCTAGCCCCGGGAGCACCTACGAGCAGTACTTC. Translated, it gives CSASPGSTYEQYF.

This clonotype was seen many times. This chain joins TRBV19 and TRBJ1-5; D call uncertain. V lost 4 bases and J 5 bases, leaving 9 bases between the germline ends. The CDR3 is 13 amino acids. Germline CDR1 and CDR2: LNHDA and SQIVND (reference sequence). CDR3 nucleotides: TGTGCCAGTAGTAGAGACACGGATCAGCCCCAGCATTTT. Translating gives CASSRDTDQPQHF.

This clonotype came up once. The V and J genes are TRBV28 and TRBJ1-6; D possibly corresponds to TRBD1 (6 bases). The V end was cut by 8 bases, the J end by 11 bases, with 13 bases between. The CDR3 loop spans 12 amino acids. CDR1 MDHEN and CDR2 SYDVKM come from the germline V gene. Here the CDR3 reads CASEPRGAPLHF. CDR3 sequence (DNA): TGTGCCAGCGAGCCCAGGGGAGCACCCCTCCACTTT.

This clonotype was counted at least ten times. The CDR3 DNA follows: TGTGCCAGCAGAAATCCCACTGAAGCTTTCTTT. Protein sequence: CASRNPTEAFF. The chain employs TRBV12-3 or TRBV12-4 and TRBJ1-1; D gene ambiguous. The CDR3 covers 11 residues. V lost 6 bases and J lost 4, with 6 bases in between.

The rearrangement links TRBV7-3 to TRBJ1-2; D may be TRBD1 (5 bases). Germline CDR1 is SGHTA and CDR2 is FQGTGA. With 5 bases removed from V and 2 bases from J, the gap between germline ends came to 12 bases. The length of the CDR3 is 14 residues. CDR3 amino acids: CASSPEAGNYGYTF. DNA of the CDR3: TGTGCCAGCAGCCCCGAAGCAGGGAACTATGGCTACACCTTC.

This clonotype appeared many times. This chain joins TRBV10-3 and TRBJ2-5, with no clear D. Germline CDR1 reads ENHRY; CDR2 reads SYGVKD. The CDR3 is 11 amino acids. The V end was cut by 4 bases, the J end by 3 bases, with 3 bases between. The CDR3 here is CAISAKETQYF. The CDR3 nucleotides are TGTGCCATCAGTGCTAAAGAGACCCAGTACTTC.

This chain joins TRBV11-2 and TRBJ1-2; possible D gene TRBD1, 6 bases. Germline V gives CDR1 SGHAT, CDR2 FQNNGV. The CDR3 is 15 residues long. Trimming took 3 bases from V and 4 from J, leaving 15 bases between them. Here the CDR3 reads CASSFPQGRGYGYTF. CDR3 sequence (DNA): TGTGCCAGCAGCTTCCCGCAGGGGAGAGGCTATGGCTACACCTTC.

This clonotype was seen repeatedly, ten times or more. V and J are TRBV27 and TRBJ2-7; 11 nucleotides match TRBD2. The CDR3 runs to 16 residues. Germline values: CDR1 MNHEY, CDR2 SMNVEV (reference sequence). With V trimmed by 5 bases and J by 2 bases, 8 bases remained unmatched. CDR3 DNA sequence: TGTGCCAGCAGTCAAAGGACTAGCGGGCTTACCTACGAGCAGTACTTC. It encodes CASSQRTSGLTYEQYF.

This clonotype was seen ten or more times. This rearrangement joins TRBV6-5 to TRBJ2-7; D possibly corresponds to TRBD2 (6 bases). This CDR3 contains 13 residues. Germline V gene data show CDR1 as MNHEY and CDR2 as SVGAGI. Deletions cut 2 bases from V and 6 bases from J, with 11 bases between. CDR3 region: CASSYPEGVEQYF. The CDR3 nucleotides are TGTGCCAGCAGTTACCCGGAGGGAGTCGAGCAGTACTTC.

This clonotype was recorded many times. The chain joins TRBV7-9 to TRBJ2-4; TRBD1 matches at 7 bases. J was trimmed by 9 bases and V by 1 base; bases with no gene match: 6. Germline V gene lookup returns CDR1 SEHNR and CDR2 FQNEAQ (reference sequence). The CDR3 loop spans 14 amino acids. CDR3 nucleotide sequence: TGTGCCAGCAGCTTAGATGGGGCAGGGGGCATTCAGTACTTC. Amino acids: CASSLDGAGGIQYF.